The clone carrying this TCR beta chain was seen once. The antigen remains undetermined. The sample belongs to a study of a mutant IDH1 vaccine in newly diagnosed glioma. Background on the study: Patients under treatment included about 62% males and roughly 40% females and had a mean age of around 37 years. Visit V12 happened at week 35; visit V13 happened at week 47. Findings and limits, study-wide: Whatever changes occurred in top peripheral T cell clonotypes seemed unrelated to pseudoprogression.

This CDR3 is 15 amino acids long. The V and J ends lost 4 bases and 4 bases, in that order; junction bases with no gene match: 8. Germline CDR1 MNHEY, CDR2 SVGAGI. TCRdb's table, derived via immunoSEQ multiplex PCR, lists solely in-frame clones and lacks some. The sample lists 45,000 to 55,000 clones, around 78% occurring once. Time point denoted: week 35, safety follow-up. Each dose delivered 300 ug of mutant IDH1 20-mer peptide subcutaneously with imiquimod. The chain is built from TRBV6-5 and TRBJ2-5; the match to TRBD2 covers 8 bases. This sequence originates from a man aged 35-49 years with glioma. This material consisted of PBMCs, taken from a glioma patient whose treatment included an IDH1 peptide vaccine. CDR3 DNA sequence: TGTGCCAGCAGTTCCCCGGGAGGGCAGGGAGAGACCCAGTACTTC. It is translated as CASSSPGGQGETQYF.